Shown below are 32 T cell receptor beta chains from a single sample sequenced in a study of spatial heterogeneity in lung cancer. MiXCR, run by TCRdb on the 5' RACE reads, gives a single entry per CDR3 protein. The repertoire holds some 45,000 distinct CDR3 sequences, with approximately 12% as singletons. As to time point: sample taken at primary tumor resection. Whole RNA obtained from tumor, nontumor lung or frozen PBMC underwent sequencing without sorting. The sequenced sample was PBMCs, obtained at surgery. Every receptor here comes from a female donor with early-stage non-small cell lung cancer.

This clonotype came up many times. This chain connects TRBV5-4 to TRBJ2-7; 9 bases line up with TRBD2. This CDR3 region has 16 residues. The germline gives CDR1 SGHNT, CDR2 YYREEE (reference sequence). Losses at the gene ends were 4 bases for V and 6 bases for J; bases not matched to a gene: 14. The CDR3 DNA follows: TGTGCCAGCAGCCCGCGATGGACTAGCGCACCCTCCGAGCAGTACTTC. Amino acid sequence: CASSPRWTSAPSEQYF.

This clonotype has a handful of counts. The chain joins TRBV3-1 to TRBJ2-7, with D possibly matching TRBD2 (5 bases). The V gene's germline CDR1 is LGHDT and CDR2 YNNKEL (reference sequence). The CDR3 covers 13 residues. The ends were cut back, 1 base at V and 3 bases at J, with 7 bases in the middle. The CDR3 DNA is TGTGCCAGCAGCCAAGTACGGGACTACGAGCAGTACTTC. Its protein product is CASSQVRDYEQYF.

The table lists this clonotype with a few counts. The chain employs TRBV4-3 and TRBJ2-1; D is unclear. This CDR3 has 15 amino acids. Trimming removed 0 bases from V and 5 bases from J, with 11 bases in between. Germline CDR1 LGHNA, CDR2 YSLEER. CDR3 loop: CASSQDRLSHNEQFF. DNA for the CDR3: TGCGCCAGCAGCCAAGATCGCCTTAGTCACAATGAGCAGTTCTTC.

This clonotype appeared a few times. The V gene is TRBV11-3, the J gene TRBJ2-3; no reliable D call. Trimming took 1 base from V and 2 from J, leaving 10 bases between them. Germline V gene lookup returns CDR1 SGHNT and CDR2 YENEEA. The CDR3 has 15 residues. The CDR3 DNA follows: TGTGCCAGCAGCTTAGGGATTGGGCCCACAGATACGCAGTATTTT. The encoded protein is CASSLGIGPTDTQYF.

V gene TRBV19 combines with J gene TRBJ2-5; D is uncertain. The CDR3 covers 11 residues. V was trimmed by 6 bases and J by 2 bases, leaving 4 bases between them. Germline V gene lookup returns CDR1 LNHDA and CDR2 SQIVND (reference sequence). In nucleotides, the CDR3 is TGTGCCAGTAGGGGACAAGAGACCCAGTACTTC. Amino acids: CASRGQETQYF.

The sample holds a few counts of this clonotype. The chain couples TRBV20-1 to TRBJ1-5; D not certain. Germline V gene lookup returns CDR1 DFQATT and CDR2 SNEGSKA (reference sequence). This CDR3 is 14 amino acids long. Between the trimmed V and J ends, which lost 3 bases and 1 base, there was a span of 10 bases. The CDR3 coding sequence is TGCAGTGCTAGGAACAGAGGGAGCAATCAGCCCCAGCATTTT. The encoded protein is CSARNRGSNQPQHF.

In its sample, this clonotype was seen a few times. The genes are TRBV30 and TRBJ1-2, with D maybe TRBD1 (5 bases). The CDR3 length is 13 residues. Trimming stripped 4 bases from V and 9 bases from J, with 18 bases between. In germline, CDR1 is GTSNPN, CDR2 SVGIG (reference sequence). CDR3 in amino acids: CAWTGGASGSYTF. In DNA, the CDR3 is TGTGCCTGGACTGGTGGGGCTAGTGGAAGCTACACCTTC.

J is TRBJ1-1 and V is TRBV7-2; D is unclear. V was pared by 3 bases and J by 5 bases, with 13 bases between. Germline V gives CDR1 SGHTA, CDR2 FQGNSA. The CDR3 is made up of 14 amino acids. CDR3 residues: CASSLGPRGTEAFF. The CDR3 region has the DNA TGTGCCAGCAGCTTGGGCCCCCGAGGGACTGAAGCTTTCTTT.

The chain couples TRBV4-1 to TRBJ1-4; 7 bases are shared with TRBD1. The V gene's germline CDR1 is MGHRA and CDR2 YSYEKL. CDR3 length: 17 amino acids. The J segment lost 0 bases and the V segment lost 1 base, leaving 5 bases of the junction unmatched. The CDR3 loop is CASSQGPTGATNEKLFF. CDR3 sequence (DNA): TGCGCCAGCAGCCAAGGACCTACAGGGGCAACTAATGAAAAACTGTTTTTT.

Only a few counts were recorded for this clonotype. The chain joins TRBV18 to TRBJ2-2; the match to TRBD2 covers 9 bases. CDR1 is KGHSH and CDR2 is LQKENI in the germline V gene. The CDR3 totals 16 residues. Trimming removed 2 bases from V and 1 base from J; junction bases left unmatched: 2. The CDR3 coding sequence is TGTGCCAGCTCACCATCACTAGCGGGGAACACCGGGGAGCTGTTTTTT. Its translation: CASSPSLAGNTGELFF.

V and J are TRBV7-2 and TRBJ1-6; TRBD1 matches at 7 bases. Germline V gives CDR1 SGHTA, CDR2 FQGNSA. Trimming cost V 2 bases and J 0 bases; bases outside gene matches: 4. The CDR3 length is 17 residues. The CDR3 protein is CASSLRQGSSYNSPLHF. The CDR3 DNA sequence: TGTGCCAGCAGCTTAAGACAGGGAAGCTCCTATAATTCACCCCTCCACTTT.

The chain employs TRBV28 and TRBJ2-3; a weak D match, TRBD2 (7 bases). This CDR3 has 15 residues. The V gene's germline CDR1 is MDHEN and CDR2 SYDVKM. The germline V and J ends were trimmed by 11 bases and 1 base, with 19 bases remaining between them. Here the CDR3 reads CAGQGGGGGTDTQYF. In DNA form, the CDR3 reads TGTGCCGGCCAGGGTGGGGGGGGCGGCACAGATACGCAGTATTTT. The full variable domain, its missing parts supplied by reference TRBV28 and TRBJ2-3, is DVKVTQSSRYLVKRTGEKVFLECVQDMDHENMFWYRQDPGLGLRLIYFSYDVKMKEKGDIPEGYSVSREKKERFSLILESASTNQTSMYLCAGQGGGGGTDTQYFGPGTRLTVL.

V and J are TRBV28 and TRBJ2-7; D is unclear. This CDR3 spans 14 amino acids. Germline V gene sequence: CDR1 MDHEN, CDR2 SYDVKM. V dropped 4 bases and J dropped 5 bases, with 15 bases sitting between them. CDR3 DNA sequence: TGTGCCAGCAGTTCCCGGGCAGGTCCAAACGAGCAGTACTTC. Translating gives CASSSRAGPNEQYF.

The V call is TRBV24-1, the J call TRBJ1-1; no definite D call. The CDR3 consists of 13 residues. Deletions cut 9 bases from V and 11 bases from J, with 21 bases between. CDR1 and CDR2 from the germline V gene are KGHDR and SFDVKD. CDR3 in DNA: TGTGCCACCTCGATTCCGAGGTTGAATCGGGCTTTCTTT. Translation gives CATSIPRLNRAFF.

This rearrangement joins TRBV29-1 to TRBJ2-7; D gene uncertain. The CDR3 loop spans 14 amino acids. The V gene's germline CDR1 is SQVTM and CDR2 ANQGSEA. V gave up 1 base and J gave up 3 bases, with 13 bases separating them. CDR3: CSVEGSATNYEQYF. The CDR3 DNA reads as TGCAGCGTTGAAGGCTCCGCTACTAACTACGAGCAGTACTTC.

The chain combines TRBV10-3 with TRBJ1-2; no reliable D call. Germline lookup yields CDR1 ENHRY and CDR2 SYGVKD. V lost 6 bases to trimming and J lost 7 bases, with 24 bases between them. The CDR3 contains 16 residues. The CDR3 bases are TGTGCCATCAGCACCCCAAGGGTCAGTGAAATCGGTGGCTACACCTTC. This codes for CAISTPRVSEIGGYTF.

There are many counts of this clonotype. DNA for the CDR3: TGCAGCGTTGACCGGGACAGGGGGCTGGGTGGCTACACCTTC. Translation: CSVDRDRGLGGYTF. This sequence joins TRBV29-1 and TRBJ1-2; 12 bases fit TRBD1. V dropped 3 bases and J dropped 7; count of bases not matched to a gene: 6. This CDR3 is 14 amino acids long. Germline-derived CDR1 and CDR2 are SQVTM and ANQGSEA.

This clonotype was found many times. The chain joins TRBV24-1 to TRBJ1-1; D possibly corresponds to TRBD1 (5 bases). The V end was cut by 5 bases, the J end by 0 bases, with 12 bases between. The CDR3 has 15 amino acids. CDR1 KGHDR and CDR2 SFDVKD come from the germline V gene. The CDR3: CATSGGSSLNTEAFF. CDR3 coding DNA: TGTGCCACCAGTGGGGGCAGTTCCTTGAACACTGAAGCTTTCTTT.

This clonotype showed up just a few times. The V and J genes are TRBV5-1 and TRBJ2-7; 10 nucleotides line up with TRBD2. Germline assignment: CDR1 SGHRS and CDR2 YFSETQ. The V segment lost 1 base and the J segment 4 bases; nucleotides outside the gene matches: 5. The CDR3 extends over 15 amino acids. CDR3 nucleotides: TGCGCCAGCAGCTTGACTAGCGGGGCCCGGTACGAGCAGTACTTC. Translating gives CASSLTSGARYEQYF.

In this sample, this clonotype turned up a few times. The gene calls are TRBV6-1 and TRBJ2-2; weak D call: TRBD1 (5 bases). Germline V CDR1 and CDR2: MNHNS, SASEGT. V was shortened by 3 bases and J by 4 bases, with 12 bases between the two germline ends. There are 15 residues in the CDR3. The CDR3 DNA follows: TGTGCCAGCAGTGAGGCAGGGAAGATCACCGGGGAGCTGTTTTTT. Amino acid sequence: CASSEAGKITGELFF.

Ten or more counts support this clonotype. V and J are TRBV20-1 and TRBJ2-1; D tentatively fits TRBD1 or TRBD2 (5 bases each). Germline V gene lookup returns CDR1 DFQATT and CDR2 SNEGSKA (reference sequence). V lost 7 bases to trimming and J lost 7 bases, with 32 bases between them. CDR3 length: 18 residues. The CDR3: CSVTGAVQAFGRTNEQFF. CDR3 nucleotides: TGCAGTGTCACCGGGGCTGTTCAGGCTTTCGGCCGGACAAATGAGCAGTTCTTC.

This clonotype appeared many times. The rearrangement joins TRBV9 to TRBJ2-1, with a possible D match to TRBD2 (7 bases). Per germline, CDR1 SGDLS and CDR2 YYNGEE. V was shortened by 0 bases and J by 10 bases, with 17 bases between the two germline ends. The CDR3 runs to 15 residues. CDR3 sequence: CASSVDIGGVSEQFF. The CDR3 DNA reads as TGTGCCAGCAGCGTAGATATAGGGGGGGTAAGCGAGCAGTTCTTC.

The sample holds many counts of this clonotype. V and J are TRBV20-1 and TRBJ1-3; D not certain. The CDR3 has 12 amino acids. Trimming took off 1 base at V and 2 bases at J, with 3 bases between the two ends. Germline V gene sequence: CDR1 DFQATT, CDR2 SNEGSKA (reference sequence). The CDR3 is CSARGPGNTIYF. For the CDR3, the DNA is TGCAGTGCTAGAGGCCCTGGAAACACCATATATTTT.

The chain joins TRBV6-5 to TRBJ1-1; no definite D call. The germline V and J ends were trimmed by 4 bases and 0 bases, with 9 bases remaining between them. Germline loops: CDR1 MNHEY, CDR2 SVGAGI. The CDR3 has 14 amino acids. The CDR3 region has the DNA TGTGCCAGCAGTTCGGGAGGTTTGAACACTGAAGCTTTCTTT. Translated, it gives CASSSGGLNTEAFF.

This clonotype showed up just a few times. This chain uses TRBV7-6 with TRBJ2-3, with D hard to call. Germline assignment: CDR1 SGHVS and CDR2 FNYEAQ. This CDR3 comprises 17 residues. Trimming left V 1 base short and J 2 bases short, with 16 bases between. The CDR3 here is CASSLGQVGLFTDTQYF. Written as DNA, the CDR3 is TGTGCCAGCAGCTTAGGTCAGGTTGGCCTATTCACAGATACGCAGTATTTT.

The rearrangement joins TRBV19 to TRBJ1-4; the D is unclear. The CDR3 length is 14 residues. V lost 9 bases and J 7 bases, leaving 18 bases between the germline ends. Germline V gene sequence: CDR1 LNHDA, CDR2 SQIVND (reference sequence). CDR3 sequence reads: CASGVSAAGEKLFF. The CDR3 DNA is TGTGCCAGCGGGGTCTCGGCCGCAGGTGAAAAACTGTTTTTT.

This clonotype occurred many times. The V gene is TRBV28, the J gene TRBJ1-2; D uncertain. Trimming removed 5 bases from V and 1 base from J, with 14 bases in between. The germline gives CDR1 MDHEN, CDR2 SYDVKM. This CDR3 comprises 15 residues. This chain's CDR3 is CASSPVWGDNYGYTF. For the CDR3, the DNA is TGTGCCAGCAGTCCTGTCTGGGGTGATAACTATGGCTACACCTTC.

This clonotype was detected only a few times. This chain links TRBV20-1 with TRBJ2-1; D might be TRBD2 (5 bases). The germline V gene has CDR1 DFQATT and CDR2 SNEGSKA (reference sequence). The CDR3 runs 16 residues. V shed 5 bases and J shed 2 bases, with 19 bases lying between them. CDR3: CSAETNGGSTYNEQFF. The DNA of the CDR3 is TGCAGTGCTGAGACAAACGGCGGGTCCACCTACAATGAGCAGTTCTTC.

This sequence joins TRBV13 and TRBJ1-1; TRBD1 agrees at 9 bases. The CDR3 consists of 13 residues. Per the germline V gene, CDR1 is PRHDT and CDR2 is FYEKMQ (reference sequence). V shed 5 bases, J shed 4 bases, and the junction held 2 bases outside the gene matches. The CDR3 DNA reads TGTGCCAGCAGCAACAGGGGGCTCACTGAAGCTTTCTTT. The encoded protein is CASSNRGLTEAFF.

This clonotype was seen a handful of times. CDR3 nucleotides: TGTGCCAGCAGCTTGGGGCTAGCGACCTTCGATGAGCAGTTCTTC. It yields the protein CASSLGLATFDEQFF. This rearrangement joins TRBV5-4 to TRBJ2-1, with D maybe TRBD2 (6 bases). Germline CDR1 is SGHNT and CDR2 is YYREEE (reference sequence). CDR3 length: 15 residues. The V end lost 0 bases, the J end lost 8 bases, and 15 bases lay between the germline ends.

This clonotype has only a few counts. This chain links TRBV12-3 or TRBV12-4 with TRBJ2-5, with D unclear. The CDR3 is 14 residues long. Trimming stripped 6 bases from V and 3 bases from J, with 14 bases between. CDR3 DNA: TGTGCCAGCAGCGCGGACGGTTGGGAAGAGACCCAGTACTTC. Protein: CASSADGWEETQYF.

This clonotype was picked up a small number of times. The chain uses TRBV20-1 and TRBJ2-3; D gene unclear. Trimming left V 6 bases short and J 2 bases short, with 12 bases between. Germline CDR1 and CDR2: DFQATT and SNEGSKA (reference sequence). The CDR3 extends over 13 amino acids. The CDR3 region has the DNA TGCAGTGCCCCCCGACCCCCCACAGATACGCAGTATTTT. The encoded protein is CSAPRPPTDTQYF.